The source of this TCR beta chain is a study of PD-1 blockade in classical Hodgkin lymphoma. Study-level results: No one has yet defined what causes the repertoire differences, which may be disease activity or prior therapy. Similar baseline diversity was found in complete responders and newly diagnosed patients. Reported findings placed baseline TCR diversity lower in newly diagnosed patients (compared with healthy donors).

Turning to this clone: Its target is unknown.

Autologous stem cell transplantation was followed by relapse in every patient, and brentuximab vedotin exposure varied. Measured with immunoSEQ multiplex PCR; TCRdb has only the in-frame clones, and not every one. This table holds fewer than 70,000 clones, 88% found once. CDR3 length: 13 amino acids. Germline V gives CDR1 SEHNR, CDR2 FQNEAQ (reference sequence). The V and J ends lost 8 bases and 6 bases respectively, with 15 bases between them. This clonotype originated in a human donor with classical Hodgkin lymphoma. This chain joins TRBV7-9 and TRBJ2-3, with a tentative D call TRBD1 (5 bases). The specimen was peripheral blood mononuclear cells (PBMCs), collected before the second cycle of nivolumab. The CDR3: CASRLAGSDTQYF. CDR3 coding DNA: TGTGCCAGCCGCCTCGCAGGGTCGGATACGCAGTATTTT.